The 26 T cell receptor beta chains presented below share a single source sample, sequenced in a study of blood T cell repertoires in COVID-19. The repertoire was sequenced with immunoSEQ multiplex PCR; TCRdb's copy has only in-frame clones and lacks some. The repertoire holds tens of thousands of clones, with 73% as singletons. Sample: peripheral blood. The receptors derive from a woman aged 50 to 60 with active or convalescent COVID-19.

This clone was seen only once. The chain is built from TRBV29-1 and TRBJ2-5; 11 bases align to TRBD2. J lost 5 bases, V lost 3 bases, and 8 bases had no gene match. CDR3 length: 15 residues. Germline values: CDR1 SQVTM, CDR2 ANQGSEA. Written as DNA, the CDR3 is TGCAGCGTTGATTTACTAGCGGGAGTTAGGGAGACCCAGTACTTC. This encodes CSVDLLAGVRETQYF.

The rearrangement joins TRBV30 to TRBJ1-1; 7 bases match TRBD1. The CDR3 length is 13 residues. Trimming took 8 bases from V and 4 from J; bases not matched to a gene: 10. Germline assignment: CDR1 GTSNPN and CDR2 SVGIG (reference sequence). Written as DNA, the CDR3 is TGTGCCCGCCTTCGACAGGGAGGCACTGAAGCTTTCTTT. Protein: CARLRQGGTEAFF.

V and J are TRBV4-1 and TRBJ2-1, with 8 bases matching TRBD1. The V gene's germline CDR1 is MGHRA and CDR2 YSYEKL. V was pared by 0 bases and J by 9 bases, with 7 bases of the junction left unmatched. The CDR3 is made up of 15 amino acids. The chain's CDR3 is CASSQDPGQGGEQFF. The CDR3 region has the DNA TGCGCCAGCAGCCAAGATCCCGGACAGGGTGGTGAGCAGTTCTTC.

The rearrangement uses TRBV2 and TRBJ2-7, with D unresolved. Looked up from germline, CDR1 is SNHLY and CDR2 is FYNNEI. The CDR3 totals 14 residues. The V end was cut by 6 bases, the J end by 1 base, with 13 bases between. CDR3 region: CASSGPTESYEQYF. CDR3 in DNA: TGTGCCAGCAGCGGCCCGACTGAATCCTACGAGCAGTACTTC.

The genes are TRBV19 and TRBJ1-6; no reliable D call. Trimming stripped 3 bases from V and 9 bases from J, with 9 bases between. Germline CDR1 reads LNHDA; CDR2 reads SQIVND (reference sequence). This CDR3 is built from 13 residues. The CDR3 DNA reads as TGTGCCAGTAGTATCCAGGAAAGTTCACCCCTCCACTTT. This encodes CASSIQESSPLHF.

The chain combines TRBV5-1 with TRBJ2-1, with 11 bases lining up with TRBD1. J was trimmed by 0 bases and V by 0 bases; bases with no gene match: 5. This CDR3 region has 18 residues. The germline V gene encodes CDR1 SGHRS and CDR2 YFSETQ. The CDR3 bases are TGCGCCAGCAGCTTGGGGTCTGGGACAGGGGGCTCCTACAATGAGCAGTTCTTC. Protein sequence: CASSLGSGTGGSYNEQFF.

Only a few counts were recorded for this clone. This sequence joins TRBV5-4 and TRBJ2-2; TRBD2 agrees at 8 bases. With 3 bases clipped from V and 6 bases from J, the junction kept 4 bases outside the gene matches. This CDR3 is 14 amino acids long. Germline-derived CDR1 and CDR2 are SGHNT and YYREEE (reference sequence). CDR3 coding DNA: TGTGCCAGCAGCTCGACTAGCGAGGCCGGGGAGCTGTTTTTT. Translating it yields CASSSTSEAGELFF.

This rearrangement joins TRBV28 to TRBJ2-5, with 10 positions matching TRBD2. CDR1 is MDHEN and CDR2 is SYDVKM in the germline V gene. The ends lost 5 bases at V and 3 bases at J; junction bases unmatched: 6. The CDR3 is 15 amino acids. The CDR3 DNA is TGTGCCAGCAGTACCTCTAGCGGGAGAAAAGAGACCCAGTACTTC. Amino acid sequence: CASSTSSGRKETQYF. Full variable domain (missing parts from reference TRBV28 and TRBJ2-5): DVKVTQSSRYLVKRTGEKVFLECVQDMDHENMFWYRQDPGLGLRLIYFSYDVKMKEKGDIPEGYSVSREKKERFSLILESASTNQTSMYLCASSTSSGRKETQYFGPGTRLLVL.

This chain connects TRBV5-4 to TRBJ2-3; 10 bases are shared with TRBD2. There are 16 residues in the CDR3. Per germline, CDR1 SGHNT and CDR2 YYREEE (reference sequence). With 0 bases clipped from V and 2 bases from J, the junction kept 3 bases outside the gene matches. This CDR3 reads CASSLALAGSTDTQYF. The CDR3 DNA reads as TGTGCCAGCAGCTTGGCACTAGCGGGGTCCACAGATACGCAGTATTTT.

V gene TRBV29-1 combines with J gene TRBJ2-5; TRBD1 aligns across 8 bases. V was clipped by 4 bases and J by 5 bases; unmatched bases: 9. CDR3 length: 14 residues. The germline CDR1 and CDR2 sequences are SQVTM and ANQGSEA. CDR3 in amino acids: CSVGLPGGQETQYF. Here the CDR3 DNA reads TGCAGCGTTGGACTTCCAGGGGGCCAGGAGACCCAGTACTTC.

This clone was seen a single time. V gene TRBV29-1 combines with J gene TRBJ2-5, with a weak D call TRBD2 (7 bases). V shed 6 bases and J shed 4 bases, with 15 bases lying between them. The CDR3 spans 13 residues. Germline V gene data show CDR1 as SQVTM and CDR2 as ANQGSEA. The CDR3 coding sequence is TGCAGCGTGAGGGGGAGGGGTGCAGAGACCCAGTACTTC. This gives the protein CSVRGRGAETQYF. The complete variable domain, with remaining parts taken from reference TRBV29-1 and TRBJ2-5, reads SAVISQKPSRDICQRGTSLTIQCQVDSQVTMMFWYRQQPGQSLTLIATANQGSEATYESGFVIDKFPISRPNLTFSTLTVSNMSPEDSSIYLCSVRGRGAETQYFGPGTRLLVL.

CDR3: CASSDVGTTDTQYF. The CDR3 region has the DNA TGTGCCAGCAGTGATGTCGGGACTACAGATACGCAGTATTTT. The genes are TRBV25-1 and TRBJ2-3, with D possibly matching TRBD2 (6 bases). The CDR3 has 14 residues. The germline CDR1 and CDR2 sequences are MGHDK and SYGVNS. V was shortened by 3 bases and J by 3 bases, with 10 bases between the two germline ends.

V usage is TRBV4-2 and J usage is TRBJ2-7, with TRBD2 as a possible D gene (6 bases). V lost 8 bases and J 3 bases, leaving 14 bases between the germline ends. Germline V gene data show CDR1 as LGHNA and CDR2 as YNFKEQ. The CDR3 runs to 13 residues. CDR3 loop: CASASWGGYEQYF. CDR3 DNA sequence: TGTGCCAGCGCCTCTTGGGGAGGCTACGAGCAGTACTTC.

The chain is built from TRBV19 and TRBJ1-2, with D possibly TRBD1 on 6 matching bases. The germline V gene has CDR1 LNHDA and CDR2 SQIVND (reference sequence). Trimming pared 10 bases from V and 3 bases from J, leaving 21 bases between. The CDR3 is made up of 15 amino acids. CDR3 coding DNA: TGTGCCACCGGAAGCCTGGGGGGGGGCTACTATGGCTACACCTTC. Its protein product is CATGSLGGGYYGYTF.

The chain links TRBV5-1 to TRBJ2-3; the match to TRBD1 covers 8 bases. The CDR3 totals 19 residues. Germline CDR1 is SGHRS and CDR2 is YFSETQ. With 0 bases clipped from V and 2 bases from J, the junction kept 14 bases outside the gene matches. In DNA, the CDR3 is TGCGCCAGCAGCTTGGTCCCCGGGACAGGTGGGAGATACACAGATACGCAGTATTTT. Translated, it gives CASSLVPGTGGRYTDTQYF.

The chain joins TRBV11-2 to TRBJ2-1; 9 positions agree with TRBD1. The CDR3 loop spans 15 amino acids. V lost 5 bases and J lost 5; bases outside the gene matches: 7. Germline-derived CDR1 and CDR2 are SGHAT and FQNNGV. CDR3 region: CASSVGQGVHNEQFF. As DNA, the CDR3 is TGTGCCAGCAGCGTGGGACAGGGAGTCCACAATGAGCAGTTCTTC.

The chain employs TRBV3-1 (or the pseudogene TRBV3-2) and TRBJ1-3, with D hard to call. Trimming left V 1 base short and J 2 bases short, with 9 bases between. From germline, CDR1 is LGHDT and CDR2 YNNKEL (reference sequence). The CDR3 sequence is 15 residues long. CDR3 DNA: TGTGCCAGCAGCCAAGTCCGCGAGGCTGGAAACACCATATATTTT. It yields the protein CASSQVREAGNTIYF.

The chain combines TRBV18 with TRBJ2-5, with 7 bases that match TRBD2. Germline V gene lookup returns CDR1 KGHSH and CDR2 LQKENI. V dropped 2 bases and J dropped 2; count of bases not matched to a gene: 2. The CDR3 is 14 amino acids. CDR3 protein: CASSPTSVQETQYF. CDR3 in DNA: TGTGCCAGCTCACCAACTAGCGTACAAGAGACCCAGTACTTC.

CDR3 DNA sequence: TGCGCCAGCAGCTTAACTAGCGGGATAGGTGCCGAGCAGTACTTC. This translates into CASSLTSGIGAEQYF. The rearrangement uses TRBV5-1 and TRBJ2-7, with 10 bases lining up with TRBD2. V was clipped by 2 bases and J by 6 bases; unmatched bases: 8. The germline V gene encodes CDR1 SGHRS and CDR2 YFSETQ. The CDR3 contains 15 residues.

This clone was observed once. The chain is built from TRBV5-4 and TRBJ2-1; TRBD2 aligns across 7 bases. The CDR3 runs 15 residues. Per the germline V gene, CDR1 is SGHNT and CDR2 is YYREEE (reference sequence). V shed 2 bases and J 4 bases; nucleotides not matched to a gene: 6. In DNA form, the CDR3 reads TGTGCCAGCAGCTTAGATGGGGGGGGGTACAATGAGCAGTTCTTC. Its translation: CASSLDGGGYNEQFF.

The gene calls are TRBV5-1 and TRBJ2-2, with a possible D match to TRBD2 (6 bases). Germline CDR1 SGHRS, CDR2 YFSETQ. The CDR3 has 14 amino acids. With 3 bases removed from V and 3 bases from J, the gap between germline ends came to 9 bases. The CDR3: CASSSTGDTGELFF. As DNA, the CDR3 is TGCGCCAGCAGCTCGACGGGAGACACCGGGGAGCTGTTTTTT.

Notes on this clone: Compared with germline, one end of the junction differs, possibly owing to a read error. The V call is TRBV6-1, the J call TRBJ2-1; 13 bases line up with TRBD2. The CDR3 length is 19 residues. Looked up from germline, CDR1 is MNHNS and CDR2 is SASEGT. The CDR3, as DNA: TGTGCCAGCAGAGAAGTGGGACTAGCGGGAATATCCCGATACAATGAGCAGTTCTTC. Its protein product is CASREVGLAGISRYNEQFF.

The rearrangement uses TRBV20-1 and TRBJ2-5, with TRBD2 matching over 10 bases. Germline V gene lookup returns CDR1 DFQATT and CDR2 SNEGSKA (reference sequence). V was pared by 3 bases and J by 4 bases, with 11 bases of the junction left unmatched. This CDR3 spans 16 amino acids. CDR3 residues: CSASPLGLAGVETQYF. The CDR3 nucleotides read TGCAGTGCTAGTCCCTTAGGGCTAGCGGGAGTAGAGACCCAGTACTTC.

This clone came up a few times. The V and J genes are TRBV5-4 and TRBJ2-7, with 14 bases aligning to TRBD2. V gave up 4 bases and J gave up 6 bases; unmatched junction bases: 12. CDR3 length: 17 residues. The germline CDR1 and CDR2 sequences are SGHNT and YYREEE (reference sequence). The CDR3 here is CASSPRSGLAGAGEQYF. The CDR3 DNA follows: TGTGCCAGCAGCCCCAGATCGGGACTAGCGGGAGCGGGCGAGCAGTACTTC.

This clone was found a few times. The chain uses TRBV18 and TRBJ1-5, with TRBD1 matching over 9 bases. From germline, CDR1 is KGHSH and CDR2 LQKENI. This CDR3 has 17 amino acids. The J segment lost 0 bases and the V segment lost 6 bases, leaving 9 bases of the junction unmatched. CDR3 coding DNA: TGTGCCAGCTCCAAGAAGGGGACAGGGAATAGCAATCAGCCCCAGCATTTT. This gives the protein CASSKKGTGNSNQPQHF.

The genes are TRBV28 and TRBJ2-1; 9 bases match TRBD1. Germline CDR1 reads MDHEN; CDR2 reads SYDVKM. CDR3 length equals 18 residues. V shed 8 bases, J shed 0 bases, and the junction held 14 bases outside the gene matches. DNA for the CDR3: TGTGCCAGCTTTTCCCGGGACAGGGAAAAGCTCTCCTACAATGAGCAGTTCTTC. This codes for CASFSRDREKLSYNEQFF.